The source of this T cell receptor beta chain is a study of cytomegalovirus exposure and HLA in healthy donors. Study-wide findings and caveats: High sensitivity and specificity were reportedly achieved when the classifier diagnosed cytomegalovirus status. Among TCR sequences, most were rare, though some public TCRs appeared in many donors. Subsequent analysis showed first-cohort TCR clusters tending to co-occur in more than 95 validation repertoires. In vitro experiments confirmed that three CMV-associated chains were specific for CMV antigens.

Clones were read by immunoSEQ multiplex PCR, and TCRdb kept only the in-frame ones, dropping some. The table records 95,000 to 120,000 clones, around 95% of them present only once. Germline CDR1 and CDR2: KGHSH and LQKENI. There are 17 residues in the CDR3. The J segment lost 6 bases and the V segment lost 4 bases, leaving 13 bases of the junction unmatched. Comments on this clone: Its specificity is unknown.

The sequence derives from a woman between 18 and 30 years old in good health and CMV-seronegative. The V and J genes are TRBV18 and TRBJ2-2, with 8 nucleotides matching TRBD1. Material: PBMCs. As DNA, the CDR3 is TGTGCCAGCTCACGTGACCGACAGGGGCGACGACCCGGGGAGCTGTTTTTT. Protein sequence: CASSRDRQGRRPGELFF.